A selection of T cell receptor beta chains follows, all from one sample in a study of neoadjuvant anti-PD-1 for oral cavity cancer. The data were produced by immunoSEQ multiplex PCR, yet TCRdb's version contains in-frame clones alone and is incomplete. The sample shows 13,000 to 15,000 clones, roughly two thirds of them seen only once. Source: PBMCs, taken before nivolumab (anti-PD-1) treatment. These receptors were taken from a person aged 40 to 85 with oral cavity squamous cell carcinoma. Both conserved end residues are part of each CDR3.

j_call v_call cdr3_length cdr3_aa
TRBJ2-2 TRBV30 16 CAWSVSGARVAGELFF
TRBJ2-2 TRBV5-5 13 CASSLPNTGELFF
TRBJ2-3 TRBV14 16 CASSPLSSGGTDTQYF
TRBJ1-2 TRBV30 13 CAWSVRTNYGYTF
TRBJ1-6 TRBV9 15 CASSGSGDGNSPLHF
TRBJ1-6 TRBV9 15 CASSAALGAGSPLHF
TRBJ2-7 TRBV29-1 13 CSVEAGSSYEQYF
TRBJ2-7 TRBV5-6 16 CASSYQGGQVSYEQYF
TRBJ2-7 TRBV5-1 14 CASSPMPPSYEQYF
TRBJ1-2 TRBV19 16 CASSRYFGRGDYGYTF
TRBJ2-1 TRBV7-3 15 CASSLMLAGAPEQFF
TRBJ2-7 TRBV27 15 CASSPGTSGSYEQYF
TRBJ2-6 TRBV27 18 CASSSPRTQNYGANVLTF
TRBJ1-2 TRBV7-9 14 CASSPARDNYGYTF
TRBJ1-1 TRBV11-2 14 CASSYPWKATEAFF
TRBJ2-7 TRBV7-8 14 CASRSSGRAAEQYF
TRBJ2-3 TRBV5-1 15 CASSKDRATTDTQYF
TRBJ2-3 TRBV2 18 CASSEQAGGPGRLDTQYF
TRBJ2-5 TRBV27 16 CASSQGRAGVGETQYF
TRBJ1-4 TRBV6-1 15 CASSEGQGSNEKLFF
TRBJ2-7 TRBV5-4 15 CASSLSGTAQDEQYF
TRBJ2-3 TRBV7-9 17 CASSLDRWAAGTDTQYF
TRBJ2-7 TRBV7-2 16 CASSLAAGQGAYEQYF
TRBJ2-7 TRBV7-2 13 CASSFALQGEQYF
TRBJ2-7 TRBV7-9 16 CASSLVSGRESYEQYF
TRBJ1-1 TRBV30 14 CAWSVLDRETEAFF
TRBJ2-3 TRBV5-1 13 CASSPGSTDTQYF
TRBJ1-2 TRBV6-4 15 CASMDRFKANYGYTF
TRBJ2-1 TRBV9 15 CASSVVGLRYNEQFF
TRBJ1-5 TRBV2 13 CASSYGPNQPQHF
TRBJ1-6 TRBV7-9 14 CASSLGGRGSPLHF
TRBJ2-1 TRBV28 14 CASSFWQGYNEQFF
TRBJ2-1 TRBV27 15 CASSTSGTSWDEQFF
TRBJ2-3 TRBV10-2 16 CASSESGRESTDTQYF
TRBJ2-7 TRBV7-8 15 CASSSQGGGGYEQYF
TRBJ2-5 TRBV2 16 CASSEISIGVQETQYF
TRBJ1-4 TRBV6-1 14 CASVRAGAGEKLFF
TRBJ1-6 TRBV2 20 CASSDTGGTGQLFIRSPLHF
TRBJ1-1 TRBV6-6 14 CASSYSQGNTEAFF
TRBJ2-4 TRBV4-1 14 CASSQDLGTPNQYF
TRBJ2-5 TRBV15 15 CATSTTSGSLETQYF
TRBJ2-1 TRBV5-6 14 CASRLTSGYNEQFF
TRBJ1-4 TRBV10-2 12 CASREGNEKLFF
TRBJ1-2 TRBV2 11 CASRPRDGYTF
TRBJ1-1 TRBV6-5 15 CASSLTGGGNTEAFF